This T cell receptor beta chain was identified in a study of neoadjuvant anti-PD-1 for oral cavity cancer. Profiling relied on immunoSEQ multiplex PCR, and the TCRdb table lists in-frame clones only, not all of them. The sample has about 14,000 clones, 65% to 75% seen once. This CDR3 region has 14 residues. CDR1 and CDR2 from the germline V gene are SGHRS and YFSETQ. V trimming: 2 bases; J trimming: 8 bases; junction bases outside the gene matches: 5. J is TRBJ1-1 and V is TRBV5-1; 11 nucleotides line up with TRBD1. This TCR was sampled from a person aged 40 to 85 with oral cavity squamous cell carcinoma. Here the sequenced sample was PBMCs, taken before nivolumab (anti-PD-1) treatment. The chain's CDR3 is CASSFPDRGLEAFF. The CDR3 nucleotides read TGCGCCAGCAGCTTCCCGGACAGGGGGCTAGAAGCTTTCTTT. Together with reference TRBV5-1 and TRBJ1-1, the CDR3 gives the full variable domain: KAGVTQTPRYLIKTRGQQVTLSCSPISGHRSVSWYQQTPGQGLQFLFEYFSETQRNKGNFPGRFSGRQFSNSRSEMNVSTLELGDSALYLCASSFPDRGLEAFFGQGTRLTVV.